This TCR beta chain was recovered during a study of OX40 agonist ivuxolimab in advanced cancers. Study in general: Previous treatment with anti-PD-1, anti-PD-L1 or anti-CTLA-4 therapy was allowed; 40% had received some.

Peripheral blood came from all dose cohorts at three timepoints. Generated by immunoSEQ multiplex PCR, the TCRdb table keeps only in-frame clones and is missing some. The data contain under 90,000 clones, 90% to 95% of them singletons. From germline, CDR1 is SGHNT and CDR2 YYREEE (reference sequence). V dropped 0 bases and J dropped 7; count of bases not matched to a gene: 14. The CDR3 is 18 amino acids. This clone appeared a single time. The antigen remains undetermined. Study-level results: Expanded clones belonging to CD8+ T cells outnumbered, on average, those of CD4+.

This TCR derives from an adult with an advanced solid tumor such as melanoma, head and neck, liver or kidney cancer. The genes are TRBV5-4 and TRBJ2-5; 11 nucleotides align to TRBD1. The sequences come from CD4+ or CD8+ T cells sorted from blood, collected in a trial of the OX40 agonist ivuxolimab. CDR3 amino acids: CASSLDGSLAGQGGTQYF. The CDR3 nucleotides are TGTGCCAGCAGCTTGGATGGTAGTCTAGCGGGACAGGGGGGGACCCAGTACTTC.